The 10 T cell receptor beta chains reported below all come from one sample, sequenced in a study of T cell repertoires in cytomegalovirus infection. TCRdb re-called the reads with MiXCR, one entry per CDR3 protein. This sample carries hundreds of thousands of distinct CDR3 sequences, 9.6% of them seen once, and the ten largest clones take less than 3%. The source material was PBMCs. Every receptor here comes from a human donor in good health (CMV status not recorded). Some clones in this sample may be carry-over from other donors' samples.

This clonotype occurred many times. The rearrangement joins TRBV6-5 to TRBJ2-5; 8 bases are shared with TRBD2. The germline CDR1 and CDR2 sequences are MNHEY and SVGAGI. This CDR3 region has 15 residues. After removal of 0 bases from V and 1 base from J, the junction contained 1 base not matched to a gene. The CDR3 is CASSYSGLGQETQYF. The CDR3 DNA sequence: TGTGCCAGCAGTTACTCGGGACTAGGCCAAGAGACCCAGTACTTC.

The table lists this clonotype with many counts. V and J are TRBV7-2 and TRBJ2-7; perhaps TRBD1 as D (5 bases). The germline gives CDR1 SGHTA, CDR2 FQGNSA. V was shortened by 5 bases and J by 4 bases, with 9 bases between the two germline ends. This CDR3 has 12 amino acids. The CDR3 loop reads CASSLNRYEQYV. In DNA form, the CDR3 reads TGTGCCAGCAGCCTGAACAGGTACGAGCAGTACGTC.

This clonotype was seen many times. The J gene is TRBJ1-2, the V gene TRBV12-3 or TRBV12-4, with a possible D match to TRBD1 (5 bases). Trimming removed 3 bases at V and 5 bases at J, with 13 bases between. CDR3 size: 14 residues. In nucleotides, the CDR3 is TGTGCCAGCAGTTTCCGGGGGGGGGGATATGGCTACACCTTC. As protein: CASSFRGGGYGYTF.

This clonotype came up once. This may be a read error: a much more frequent sequence differs by one nucleotide. J is TRBJ2-7 and V is TRBV18; tentative D call: TRBD1 (5 bases). Germline CDR1 reads KGHSH; CDR2 reads LQKENI. This CDR3 region has 14 residues. The CDR3 loop is CASSPRGGQGEQCF. The CDR3 coding sequence is TGTGCCAGCTCACCACGAGGCGGCCAGGGCGAGCAGTGCTTC.

This clonotype was recorded at least ten times. The V gene is TRBV28, the J gene TRBJ2-7; 8 positions match TRBD2. With 8 bases clipped from V and 0 bases from J, the junction kept 6 bases outside the gene matches. In germline, CDR1 is MDHEN, CDR2 SYDVKM. This CDR3 contains 14 residues. CDR3 loop: CASGWAGGSYEQYV. The CDR3 DNA is TGTGCCAGCGGCTGGGCGGGGGGCTCCTACGAGCAGTACGTC.

This clonotype came up many times. The chain joins TRBV28 to TRBJ1-5; maybe TRBD1 (5 bases). The CDR3 runs to 13 residues. Germline-derived CDR1 and CDR2 are MDHEN and SYDVKM. The CDR3 bases are TGTGCTACTCACCAGGGTAGCAATCAGCCCCAGCATTTT. This codes for CATHQGSNQPQHF.

This clonotype was counted at least ten times. The rearrangement uses TRBV7-2 and TRBJ2-7; 8 bases agree with TRBD2. Germline V gives CDR1 SGHTA, CDR2 FQGNSA. The CDR3 covers 17 residues. With V trimmed by 6 bases and J by 2 bases, 15 bases remained unmatched. CDR3 nucleotide sequence: TGTGCCAGCAGTTATACAGCGGGGGATAACTCTCCCTACGAGCAGTACTTC. Protein: CASSYTAGDNSPYEQYF.

This clonotype was counted ten times or more. The gene calls are TRBV20-1 and TRBJ1-5; a possible D gene is TRBD1 (6 bases). Trimming cost V 1 base and J 5 bases, with 12 bases left between them. Looked up from germline, CDR1 is DFQATT and CDR2 is SNEGSKA (reference sequence). CDR3 size: 14 residues. The CDR3 sequence is CSARAGARYQPQHF. CDR3 DNA: TGCAGTGCTAGAGCAGGGGCGCGATATCAGCCCCAGCATTTT.

This clonotype occurred many times. V is TRBV7-2 and J is TRBJ1-5; D not certain. Germline-derived CDR1 and CDR2 are SGHTA and FQGNSA. The CDR3 consists of 13 residues. The V and J ends lost 3 bases and 3 bases respectively, with 6 bases between them. As DNA, the CDR3 is TGTGCCAGCAGCTTGGCGCTCAATCAGCCCCAGCATTTT. It encodes CASSLALNQPQHF.

This sequence joins TRBV28 and TRBJ2-7; a possible D gene is TRBD1 (5 bases). The CDR3 spans 14 residues. The germline V gene has CDR1 MDHEN and CDR2 SYDVKM. Trimming stripped 11 bases from V and 2 bases from J, with 19 bases between. CDR3 sequence: CAEVGCREAYEQYV. DNA of the CDR3: TGTGCCGAAGTTGGGTGCAGGGAAGCCTACGAGCAGTACGTC.